The 13 T cell receptor beta chains in this list originate from one sample, sequenced in a study of cytomegalovirus exposure and HLA in healthy donors. The PCR used 60 Vbeta and 13 Jbeta primers. Produced via immunoSEQ multiplex PCR; TCRdb's table is partial and in-frame only. Among 160,000 or so clones listed, roughly four fifths were seen once. Sequencing was performed on PBMCs. The receptor source for this set is a female donor in good health and CMV-seronegative.

In its sample, this clone was seen a few times. The chain is built from TRBV6-5 and TRBJ2-7; possibly TRBD1 for D (6 bases). The V and J ends lost 2 bases and 0 bases respectively, with 11 bases between them. The germline CDR1 and CDR2 sequences are MNHEY and SVGAGI. The CDR3 length is 15 residues. The CDR3 nucleotides read TGTGCCAGCAGTTACGGCGGACAGAGCTCCTACGAGCAGTACTTC. It encodes CASSYGGQSSYEQYF.

The V call is TRBV28, the J call TRBJ1-1; no clear D gene. Germline values: CDR1 MDHEN, CDR2 SYDVKM. The V gene lost 6 bases and the J gene lost 0 bases, with 11 bases spanning the gap. This CDR3 is 14 amino acids long. For the CDR3, the DNA is TGTGCCAGCAGCCGGGGAGGGATGAACACTGAAGCTTTCTTT. Translated, it gives CASSRGGMNTEAFF.

This clone was counted a few times. V gene TRBV5-8 combines with J gene TRBJ1-6; the D gene is possibly TRBD1 (6 bases). V was cut by 3 bases and J by 3 bases, with 13 bases left in between. The CDR3 covers 16 residues. Germline CDR1 SGHTS, CDR2 YDEGEE. The CDR3 nucleotides are TGTGCCAGCAGCTCTATGACAGGCTACTATAATTCACCCCTCCACTTT. The encoded protein is CASSSMTGYYNSPLHF.

The chain has TRBV19 and TRBJ2-3; 9 nucleotides align to TRBD2. V dropped 3 bases and J dropped 0; count of bases not matched to a gene: 4. The CDR3 totals 16 residues. Germline-derived CDR1 and CDR2 are LNHDA and SQIVND (reference sequence). The CDR3 bases are TGTGCCAGTAGTATTCTTGCGGGAGGGAGCACAGATACGCAGTATTTT. Translating gives CASSILAGGSTDTQYF.

The chain joins TRBV5-4 to TRBJ2-3, with TRBD1 matching over 7 bases. Germline V gene data show CDR1 as SGHNT and CDR2 as YYREEE (reference sequence). The CDR3 totals 14 residues. V lost 6 bases to trimming and J lost 5 bases; unmatched junction nucleotides: 9. CDR3 loop: CASTLGQAGDTQYF. CDR3 coding DNA: TGTGCCAGCACCTTAGGACAGGCCGGAGATACGCAGTATTTT.

The V and J genes are TRBV28 and TRBJ1-1, with 9 bases lining up with TRBD1. CDR1 and CDR2 from the germline V gene are MDHEN and SYDVKM. V was pared by 7 bases and J by 12 bases, with 9 bases of the junction left unmatched. CDR3 length equals 12 residues. The CDR3 bases are TGTGCCAGCACCTCGGGACAGGGAAGGTCTTTCTTT. The encoded protein is CASTSGQGRSFF.

This chain uses TRBV29-1 with TRBJ1-2; possible D gene TRBD1, 6 bases. Trimming cost V 6 bases and J 1 base, with 12 bases left between them. Germline V gene data show CDR1 as SQVTM and CDR2 as ANQGSEA. The CDR3 contains 13 residues. The CDR3 loop reads CSVAGTINYGYTF. CDR3 sequence (DNA): TGCAGCGTCGCCGGGACAATTAACTATGGCTACACCTTC.

This clone occurred a few times. The chain employs TRBV6-5 and TRBJ1-1, with TRBD1 matching 7 bases. Germline CDR1 reads MNHEY; CDR2 reads SVGAGI. Trimming took 5 bases from V and 9 from J; bases not matched to a gene: 6. The CDR3 runs to 12 residues. CDR3 DNA: TGTGCCAGCAGTAGAGACAGGGAACAAGCTTTCTTT. Protein sequence: CASSRDREQAFF.

The chain has TRBV4-3 and TRBJ1-4; D perhaps matches TRBD1 (5 bases). V was pared by 4 bases and J by 14 bases, with 17 bases between. The CDR3 has 13 residues. Germline values: CDR1 LGHNA, CDR2 YSLEER. CDR3 region: CASSPARGGGLFF. For the CDR3, the DNA is TGCGCCAGCAGCCCGGCGAGGGGAGGAGGGCTGTTTTTT.

CDR3 sequence (DNA): TGTGCCAGCACTACGAGGGCTGCCTCCAGGGAGACCCAGTACTTC. Protein product: CASTTRAASRETQYF. V usage is TRBV6-1 and J usage is TRBJ2-5, with a tentative D call TRBD2 (5 bases). Germline-derived CDR1 and CDR2 are MNHNS and SASEGT. This CDR3 region has 15 residues. The V end was cut by 7 bases, the J end by 5 bases, with 20 bases between.

The chain is built from TRBV19 and TRBJ1-2, with D possibly TRBD1 on 6 matching bases. Germline CDR1 is LNHDA and CDR2 is SQIVND (reference sequence). Trimming removed 10 bases from V and 2 bases from J, with 17 bases in between. CDR3 length equals 14 residues. CDR3 sequence reads: CATKPLRGNYGYTF. The CDR3 DNA reads as TGTGCCACCAAGCCCCTTAGGGGGAACTATGGCTACACCTTC.

The chain couples TRBV6-1 to TRBJ2-5, with D perhaps matching TRBD2 (5 bases). Matching the DNA end better, TRBJ2-7 makes the J call doubtful. This CDR3 has 17 residues. Germline assignment: CDR1 MNHNS and CDR2 SASEGT. CDR3 sequence reads: CASSEAFKKDFSYEQYF. DNA for the CDR3: TGTGCCAGCAGTGAAGCTTTCAAGAAGGACTTCTCCTACGAGCAGTACTTC.

The count of this clone is one. CDR3 in amino acids: CASSPTGGGYTF. In DNA form, the CDR3 reads TGTGCCAGCAGCCCGACAGGGGGTGGCTACACCTTC. The chain is built from TRBV7-9 and TRBJ1-2; 9 bases are shared with TRBD1. Germline-derived CDR1 and CDR2 are SEHNR and FQNEAQ (reference sequence). This CDR3 region has 12 residues. The trim removed 5 bases at V and 7 bases at J, leaving 2 bases unmatched.